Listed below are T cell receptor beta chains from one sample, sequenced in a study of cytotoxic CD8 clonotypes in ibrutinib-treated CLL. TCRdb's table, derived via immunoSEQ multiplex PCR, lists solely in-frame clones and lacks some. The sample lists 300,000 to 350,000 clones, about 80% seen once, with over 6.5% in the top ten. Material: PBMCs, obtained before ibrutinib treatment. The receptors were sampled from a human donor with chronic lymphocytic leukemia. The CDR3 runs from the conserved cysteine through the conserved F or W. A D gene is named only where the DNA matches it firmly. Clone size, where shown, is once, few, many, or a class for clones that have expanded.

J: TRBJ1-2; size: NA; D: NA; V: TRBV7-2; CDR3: CASSLSVLNYGYTF; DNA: TGTGCCAGCAGCTTAAGCGTATTAAACTATGGCTACACCTTC
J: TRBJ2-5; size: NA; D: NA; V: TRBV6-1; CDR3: CASTLGRTQETQYF; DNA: TGTGCCAGCACTCTGGGACGGACCCAAGAGACCCAGTACTTC
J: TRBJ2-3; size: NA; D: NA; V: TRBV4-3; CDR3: CASSQNYINTDTQYF; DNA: TGCGCCAGCAGCCAAAACTACATAAACACAGATACGCAGTATTTT
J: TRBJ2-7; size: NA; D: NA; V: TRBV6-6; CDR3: CASSNPGSKKIYEQYF; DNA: TGTGCCAGCAGCAACCCGGGATCCAAGAAGATTTACGAGCAGTACTTC
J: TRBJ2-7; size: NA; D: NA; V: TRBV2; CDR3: CASVTSVSYEQYF; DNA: TGTGCCAGCGTGACAAGCGTCTCCTACGAGCAGTACTTC
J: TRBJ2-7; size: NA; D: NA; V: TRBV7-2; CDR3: CASSLAGGYEQYF; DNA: TGTGCCAGCAGCTTAGCGGGGGGCTACGAGCAGTACTTC
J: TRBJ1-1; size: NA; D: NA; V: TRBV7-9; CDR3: CASREHMNTEAFF; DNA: TGTGCCAGCAGGGAGCACATGAACACTGAAGCTTTCTTT
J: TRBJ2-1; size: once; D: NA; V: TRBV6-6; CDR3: CASSVSPQGDEQFF; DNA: TGTGCCAGCAGTGTAAGCCCTCAGGGTGATGAGCAGTTCTTC
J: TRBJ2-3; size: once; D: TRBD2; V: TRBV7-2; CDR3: CASSLVAGVADTQYF; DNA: TGTGCCAGCAGCTTAGTTGCGGGAGTCGCAGATACGCAGTATTTT
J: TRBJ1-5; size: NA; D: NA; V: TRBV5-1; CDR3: CASSLYGQPNQPQHF; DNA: TGCGCCAGCAGCTTATATGGACAGCCAAATCAGCCCCAGCATTTT
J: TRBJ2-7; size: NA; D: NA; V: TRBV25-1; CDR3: CASSASGYEQYF; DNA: TGTGCCAGCAGTGCTTCGGGATACGAGCAGTACTTC
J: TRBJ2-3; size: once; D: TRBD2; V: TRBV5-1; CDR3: CASSLLLAGVPTSTDTQYF; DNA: TGCGCCAGCAGCTTGTTACTAGCGGGAGTCCCCACTAGCACAGATACGCAGTATTTT
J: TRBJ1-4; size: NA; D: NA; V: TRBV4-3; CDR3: CASSQAGPFGKLFF; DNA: TGCGCCAGCAGCCAAGCTGGACCTTTCGGAAAACTGTTTTTT
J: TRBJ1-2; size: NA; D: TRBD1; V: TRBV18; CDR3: CASSRRGQGNYGYTF; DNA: TGTGCCAGCTCACGCCGGGGACAGGGAAACTATGGCTACACCTTC
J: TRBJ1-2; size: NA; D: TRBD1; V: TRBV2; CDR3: CASSEASGTEYYGYTF; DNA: TGTGCCAGCAGTGAAGCCTCTGGGACAGAGTACTATGGCTACACCTTC
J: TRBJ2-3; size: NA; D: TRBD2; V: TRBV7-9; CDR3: CASSPGGDTQYF; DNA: TGTGCCAGCAGCCCCGGGGGGGATACGCAGTATTTT
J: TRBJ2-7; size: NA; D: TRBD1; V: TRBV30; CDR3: CAWIDRDSSYEQYF; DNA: TGTGCCTGGATCGATCGGGACAGCTCCTACGAGCAGTACTTC
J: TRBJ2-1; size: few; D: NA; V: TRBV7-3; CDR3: CASSSAVGEQFF; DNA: TGTGCCAGCAGCTCCGCAGTCGGGGAGCAGTTCTTC
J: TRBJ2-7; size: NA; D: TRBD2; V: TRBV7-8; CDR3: CASSLFSGSTYEQYF; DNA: TGTGCCAGCAGCTTATTTAGCGGGAGTACCTACGAGCAGTACTTC
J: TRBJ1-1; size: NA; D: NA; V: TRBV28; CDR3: CASFLSHTEAFF; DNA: TGTGCCAGCTTTCTCAGCCACACTGAAGCTTTCTTT
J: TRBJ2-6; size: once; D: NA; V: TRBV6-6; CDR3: CASTGVSGANVLTF; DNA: TGTGCCAGCACCGGGGTCTCTGGGGCCAACGTCCTGACTTTC
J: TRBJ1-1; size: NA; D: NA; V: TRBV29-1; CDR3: CSVEGDVGTEAFF; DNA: TGCAGCGTTGAGGGGGATGTGGGCACTGAAGCTTTCTTT
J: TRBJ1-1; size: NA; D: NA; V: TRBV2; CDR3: CARTQGRTEAFF; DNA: TGTGCCAGGACGCAGGGGCGCACTGAAGCTTTCTTT
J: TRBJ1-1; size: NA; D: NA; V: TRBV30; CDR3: CAWSLGGPEAFF; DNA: TGTGCCTGGAGTTTGGGGGGCCCTGAAGCTTTCTTT
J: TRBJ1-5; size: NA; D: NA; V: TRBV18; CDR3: CASSPQGFQPQHF; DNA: TGTGCCAGCTCACCCCAGGGTTTTCAGCCCCAGCATTTT
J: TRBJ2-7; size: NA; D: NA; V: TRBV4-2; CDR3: CASSQGSAYEQYF; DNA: TGTGCCAGCAGCCAAGGTAGCGCCTACGAGCAGTACTTC
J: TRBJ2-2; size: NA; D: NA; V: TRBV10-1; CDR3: CASSESGREPTGELFF; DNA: TGCGCCAGCAGTGAGTCCGGGCGGGAACCAACCGGGGAGCTGTTTTTT
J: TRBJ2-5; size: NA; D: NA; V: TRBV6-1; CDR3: CASSRSGVETQYF; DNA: TGTGCCAGCAGCAGATCAGGGGTAGAGACCCAGTACTTC
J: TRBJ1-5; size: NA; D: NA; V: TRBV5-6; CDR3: CASSLDGISNQPQHF; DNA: TGTGCCAGCAGCTTGGATGGTATTAGCAATCAGCCCCAGCATTTT
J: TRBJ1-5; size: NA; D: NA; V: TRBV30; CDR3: CAWKAGTNSNQPQHF; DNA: TGTGCCTGGAAGGCAGGGACGAATAGCAATCAGCCCCAGCATTTT
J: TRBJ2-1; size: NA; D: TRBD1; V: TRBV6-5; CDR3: CASSGDSSYNEQFF; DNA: TGTGCCAGCAGTGGGGACAGTTCCTACAATGAGCAGTTCTTC
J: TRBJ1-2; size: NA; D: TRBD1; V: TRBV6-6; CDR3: CASSDRGTGVNGYTF; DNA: TGTGCCAGCAGCGACCGCGGGACAGGGGTGAATGGCTACACCTTC
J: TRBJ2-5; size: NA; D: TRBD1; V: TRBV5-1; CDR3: CASSPGTVQETQYF; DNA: TGCGCCAGCAGCCCGGGGACAGTTCAAGAGACCCAGTACTTC
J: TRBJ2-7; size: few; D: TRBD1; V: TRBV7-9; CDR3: CASSLTGTGRGEQYF; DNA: TGTGCCAGCAGCTTAACCGGGACAGGGAGAGGCGAGCAGTACTTC
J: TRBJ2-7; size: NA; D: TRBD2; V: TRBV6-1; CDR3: CASSGTLAGSAYEQYF; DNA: TGTGCCAGCAGTGGGACCTTAGCGGGATCCGCCTACGAGCAGTACTTC
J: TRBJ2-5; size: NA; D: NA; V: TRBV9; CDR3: CASSVFGGSETQYF; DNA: TGTGCCAGCAGCGTATTTGGGGGTTCCGAGACCCAGTACTTC
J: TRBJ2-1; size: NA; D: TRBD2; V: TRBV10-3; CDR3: CAIRSSGRAYNEQFF; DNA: TGTGCCATCAGGTCTAGCGGGAGGGCTTACAATGAGCAGTTCTTC